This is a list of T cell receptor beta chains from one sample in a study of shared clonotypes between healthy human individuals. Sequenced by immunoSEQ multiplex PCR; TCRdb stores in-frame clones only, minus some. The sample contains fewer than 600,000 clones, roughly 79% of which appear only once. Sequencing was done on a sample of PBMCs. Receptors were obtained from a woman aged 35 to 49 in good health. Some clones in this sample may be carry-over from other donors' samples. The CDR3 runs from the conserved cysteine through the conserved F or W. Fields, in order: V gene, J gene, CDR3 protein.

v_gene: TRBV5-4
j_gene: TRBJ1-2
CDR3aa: CASQFIEGGGREGGYTF

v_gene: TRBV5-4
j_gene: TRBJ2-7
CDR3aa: CASSKADRVEQYF

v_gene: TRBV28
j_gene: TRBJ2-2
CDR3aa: CASTTSGLNTGELFF

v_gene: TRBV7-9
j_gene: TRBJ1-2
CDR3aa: CASSQSHGGEYGYTF

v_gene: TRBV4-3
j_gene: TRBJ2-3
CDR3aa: CASSQGLGSGRADTQYF

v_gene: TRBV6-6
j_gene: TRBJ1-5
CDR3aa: CASSYGTANNQPQHF

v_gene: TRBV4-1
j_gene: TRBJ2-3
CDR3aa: CASSQREPPSTDTQYF

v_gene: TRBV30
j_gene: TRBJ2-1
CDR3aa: CAWSVQEWWQFF

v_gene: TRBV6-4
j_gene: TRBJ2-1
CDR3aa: CASSNGQGGYNEQFF

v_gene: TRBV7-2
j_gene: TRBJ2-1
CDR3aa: CASSSSPGTPNNEQFF

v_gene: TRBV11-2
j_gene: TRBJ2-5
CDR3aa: CASSLGAGGVWDTQYF

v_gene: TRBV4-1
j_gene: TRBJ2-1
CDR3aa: CASSQIQGPASFF

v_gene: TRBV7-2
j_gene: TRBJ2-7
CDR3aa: CASSAQREWVGEQYF

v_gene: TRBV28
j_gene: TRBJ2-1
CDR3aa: CASETFASGSDYNEQFF

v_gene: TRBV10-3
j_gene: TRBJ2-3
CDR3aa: CAISATGNPTDTQYF

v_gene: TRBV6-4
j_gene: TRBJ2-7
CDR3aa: CAAESDSSSYEQYF

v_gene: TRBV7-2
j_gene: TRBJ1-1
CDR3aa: CASSSGQGTNTEAFF

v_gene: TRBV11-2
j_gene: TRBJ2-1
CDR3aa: CASSLEMGDEQFF

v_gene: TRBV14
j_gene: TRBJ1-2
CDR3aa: CASSQTIATNYGYTF

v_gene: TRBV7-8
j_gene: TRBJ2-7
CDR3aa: CASSLRLSSYEQYF

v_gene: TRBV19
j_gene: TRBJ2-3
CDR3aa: CASRGGNYTDTQYF

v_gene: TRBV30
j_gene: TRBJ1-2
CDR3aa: CAWSVGGRGYGYTF

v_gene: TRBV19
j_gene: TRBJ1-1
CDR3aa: CASSRGGQSNTEAFF

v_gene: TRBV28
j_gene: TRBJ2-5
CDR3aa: CASRAWASGRTQYF

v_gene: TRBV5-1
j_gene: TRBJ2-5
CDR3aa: CASSSSGVQETQYF

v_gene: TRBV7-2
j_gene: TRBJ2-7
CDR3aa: CASSYGSRTTYEQYF

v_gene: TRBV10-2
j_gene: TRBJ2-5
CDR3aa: CASRDPGLAEETQYF

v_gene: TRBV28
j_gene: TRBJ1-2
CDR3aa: CASSSRGNYGYTF

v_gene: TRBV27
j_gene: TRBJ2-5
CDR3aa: CASSLPGQGETQYF

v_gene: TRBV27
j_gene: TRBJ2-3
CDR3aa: CASSSFAGAADTQYF

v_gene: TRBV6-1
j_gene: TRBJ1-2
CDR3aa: CASSDRYYGYTF

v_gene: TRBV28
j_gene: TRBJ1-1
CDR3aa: CASSPLVSTEAFF

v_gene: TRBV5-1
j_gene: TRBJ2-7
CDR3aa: CASSLEGNEQYF